This T cell receptor beta chain was captured in a study of blood T cells in healthy people across ages. Study-level points and caveats: The percentage of naive T cells correlated strongly with TCR beta diversity.

Using a J-beta primer mix together with a sample-barcoded 5' primer, a second PCR was run for roughly 6 to 11 cycles. In TCRdb, the 5' RACE reads were re-called with MiXCR into one record per CDR3 protein. Among about 1.5 million distinct CDR3 sequences listed, 40% to 45% were seen once. Comments on this clonotype: Its target is not known.

The sequenced sample was blood. The clonotype comes from a woman in her late teens or twenties in good health.

CDR3 in DNA: TGTGCCAGCACCAGACAGTTCAATCAGCCCCAGCATTTT. This sequence encodes CASTRQFNQPQHF. The chain combines TRBV6-1 with TRBJ1-5, with D perhaps matching TRBD1 (5 bases). Germline V gene lookup returns CDR1 MNHNS and CDR2 SASEGT. V was cut by 7 bases and J by 3 bases, with 10 bases left in between. This CDR3 comprises 13 residues.